The rows below give T cell receptor beta chains drawn from one sample of a study of T-cell memory formation after mild COVID-19. From the 5' RACE reads, TCRdb called clonotypes with MiXCR, one entry per CDR3 protein. This table has about 560,000 distinct CDR3 sequences, roughly 18% appearing once. Sequencing was done on a sample of PBMCs or a T cell subset sorted from them (not recorded which). Receptors were obtained from an adult woman who had mild COVID-19 (a few samples of this study predate the infection). Cell type and time point are not known. Both conserved end residues are part of each CDR3. A D gene is named only where the DNA matches it firmly. A clone size is listed for some rows: how often the clone was seen (once, few, many), or a class if it is expanded.

j_gene,v_gene,d_gene,abundance,CDR3nt,CDR3aa
TRBJ1-6,TRBV18,-,-,TGTGCCAGCTCACCACCTGGCCCACCGAATTCACCCCTCCACTTT,CASSPPGPPNSPLHF
TRBJ1-2,TRBV25-1,-,-,TGTGCCAGCAGTGAATCTCCCCTGGGCTATGGCTACACCTTC,CASSESPLGYGYTF
TRBJ1-2,TRBV20-1,-,-,TGCAGTGCTAGAGGGGGGCTGAGGCTCTATGGCTACACCTTC,CSARGGLRLYGYTF
TRBJ2-1,TRBV7-2,TRBD2,few,TGTGCCAGCAGCCCGTCCGGGACTAGCTTTAATGAGCAGTTCTTC,CASSPSGTSFNEQFF
TRBJ1-2,TRBV10-3,-,-,TGTGCCATCAGGACCGGGGAACAGGGAGGCTACACCTTC,CAIRTGEQGGYTF
TRBJ2-1,TRBV6-6,-,few,TGTGCCAGCAGTTACGGGTCAGATGAGCAGTTCTTC,CASSYGSDEQFF
TRBJ1-2,TRBV6-5,TRBD1,-,TGTGCCAGCAGACAGGGGCCCCGCTATGGCTACACCTTC,CASRQGPRYGYTF
TRBJ2-7,TRBV5-1,-,few,TGCGCCAGCAGCACACCCCAACGCCAGGGAGCGAGTTCCTACGAGCAGTACTTC,CASSTPQRQGASSYEQYF
TRBJ2-1,TRBV5-1,TRBD2,few,TGCGCCAGCAGCTCCGGACTAGCGGGACTATTCTACAATGAGCAGTTCTTC,CASSSGLAGLFYNEQFF
TRBJ1-6,TRBV7-9,-,-,TGTGCCAGCAGCTTAATTGGGGGCGCAGAGCCCCTCCACTTT,CASSLIGGAEPLHF
TRBJ1-2,TRBV11-3,-,-,TGTGCCAGCAGCTTAGACGCAACAGATCGGATTCTCTATGGCTACACCTTC,CASSLDATDRILYGYTF
TRBJ1-4,TRBV6-5,TRBD1,-,TGTGCCAGCAGCCAGGACAGGGGGAGAGAAAAACTGTTTTTT,CASSQDRGREKLFF
TRBJ2-1,TRBV4-3,TRBD2,-,TGCGCCAGCAGCTTAACTAGCGGGAGTGCTGAGCAGTTCTTC,CASSLTSGSAEQFF
TRBJ1-1,TRBV27,-,-,TGTGCCAGCAGTTGGGGGGCGGGGAGCACTGAAGCTTTCTTT,CASSWGAGSTEAFF
TRBJ1-1,TRBV15,-,-,TGTGCCACCAGCAGAGATACAGAACAGGGAGCTTTCTTT,CATSRDTEQGAFF
TRBJ2-1,TRBV11-2,-,-,TGTGCCAGCAGCCTCCTTGGGGGGGCCGCCTACAATGAGCAGTTCTTC,CASSLLGGAAYNEQFF
TRBJ2-7,TRBV4-1,TRBD1,few,TGCGCCAGCAGCCAAGCGGAGGGACAGGGGTACGAGCAGTACTTC,CASSQAEGQGYEQYF
TRBJ2-5,TRBV12-3/TRBV12-4,-,few,TGTGCCAGCAGTTTACACGGAGAGACCCAGTACTTC,CASSLHGETQYF
TRBJ1-5,TRBV23-1,TRBD1,-,TGCGCCAGCAGTCAATTGGACAGGGGCCATCAGCCCCAGCATTTT,CASSQLDRGHQPQHF
TRBJ1-3,TRBV19,TRBD1,-,TGTGCCAGTAGTATCCAGGGGGTTCGCTCTGGAAACACCATATATTTT,CASSIQGVRSGNTIYF
TRBJ2-3,TRBV7-9,TRBD1,few,TGTGCCAGCAGCAGGACAGGGAAAGATACGCAGTATTTT,CASSRTGKDTQYF
TRBJ1-6,TRBV3-1,TRBD1,few,TGTGCCAGCAGTCGAGAACAGGGGACTTCACCCCTCCACTTT,CASSREQGTSPLHF
TRBJ2-5,TRBV19,-,-,TGTGCCAGTAGTATATACGGTTCCGGCGAAGAGACCCAGTACTTC,CASSIYGSGEETQYF
TRBJ2-3,TRBV20-1,-,-,TGCAGTGCTAGAGATCAGGGATCCCGGGGCGGGCAGTATTTT,CSARDQGSRGGQYF
TRBJ2-1,TRBV12-3/TRBV12-4,-,many,TGTGCCAGCAGTGCGGGACACAACTACAATGAGCAGTTCTTC,CASSAGHNYNEQFF
TRBJ1-1,TRBV25-1,-,-,TGTGCCAGCAGTGATCCTTACCGTGAAGCTTTCTTT,CASSDPYREAFF
TRBJ2-1,TRBV24-1,TRBD2,-,TGTGCCACCAGCCGGACTAGCGGGAATGAGCAGTTCTTC,CATSRTSGNEQFF
TRBJ1-3,TRBV7-9,-,few,TGTGCCAGCAGCTTAGTCGCGGGGAACTCTGGAAACACCATATATTTT,CASSLVAGNSGNTIYF
TRBJ2-7,TRBV20-1,-,-,TGCAGTGCTAGATTGGCTAGGATCGGACTGTTAGAGCAGTACTTC,CSARLARIGLLEQYF
TRBJ2-7,TRBV20-1,TRBD2,few,TGCAGTGCTAGAGGCACAGCGGGGGCCATCCTCTACGAGCAGTACTTC,CSARGTAGAILYEQYF
TRBJ1-1,TRBV30,-,many,TGTGCCTGGAGTGTTGGGGCCGTTACCTTT,CAWSVGAVTF
TRBJ2-3,TRBV7-9,TRBD2,-,TGTGCCAGCAGCTTTTTAGCGGGCCAGGGTACGCAGTATTTT,CASSFLAGQGTQYF
TRBJ1-5,TRBV7-8,-,few,TGTGCCAGCAGCTCCGGACAGCGAGTGGGGAATAGCAATCAGCCCCAGCATTTT,CASSSGQRVGNSNQPQHF
TRBJ1-1,TRBV12-3/TRBV12-4,TRBD1,few,TGTGCCAGCAGATCCATAGGACAGGGAGTGGCTGAAGCTTTCTTT,CASRSIGQGVAEAFF
TRBJ2-7,TRBV30,-,few,TGTGCCTGGGGGGCCTATCGAAAAACCTACGAGCAGTACTTC,CAWGAYRKTYEQYF
TRBJ1-5,TRBV12-3/TRBV12-4,-,-,TGTGCCAGCAGTTTAGGTTCTGTCCCGGGAAACCAGCCCCAGCATTTT,CASSLGSVPGNQPQHF
TRBJ1-5,TRBV7-2,-,few,TGTGCCAGCAGCGTGGACCCGGGTCAGCCCCAGCATTTT,CASSVDPGQPQHF
TRBJ2-1,TRBV6-5,-,-,TGTGCCAGCAGCCGTGGGGGCTATGAGCAGTTCTTC,CASSRGGYEQFF
TRBJ2-2,TRBV7-9,TRBD2,-,TGTGCCAGCAGCCTGGGACTAGCGGGATCCGGGGAGCTGTTTTTT,CASSLGLAGSGELFF
TRBJ2-3,TRBV4-3,TRBD2,-,TGCGCCAGCAGCCAAACACTAGCGGGGCCTACTAGCACAGATACGCAGTATTTT,CASSQTLAGPTSTDTQYF